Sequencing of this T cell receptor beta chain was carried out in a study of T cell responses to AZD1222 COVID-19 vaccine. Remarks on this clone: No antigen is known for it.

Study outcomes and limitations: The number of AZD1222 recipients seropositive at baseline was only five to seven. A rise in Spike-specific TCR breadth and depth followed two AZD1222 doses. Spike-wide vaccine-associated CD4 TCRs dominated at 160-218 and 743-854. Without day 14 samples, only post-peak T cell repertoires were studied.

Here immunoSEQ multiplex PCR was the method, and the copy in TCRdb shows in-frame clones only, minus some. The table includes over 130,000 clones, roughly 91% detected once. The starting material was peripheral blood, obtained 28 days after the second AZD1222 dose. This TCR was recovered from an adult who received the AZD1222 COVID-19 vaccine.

CDR3 in amino acids: CASSMTGVAMNTEAFF. The CDR3 DNA sequence: TGTGCCAGCAGCATGACAGGGGTTGCAATGAACACTGAAGCTTTCTTT. The rearrangement joins TRBV9 to TRBJ1-1; TRBD1 agrees at 8 bases. The CDR3 spans 16 residues. Germline CDR1 reads SGDLS; CDR2 reads YYNGEE. Unmatched junction bases numbered 8, after V lost 4 bases and J lost 0 bases. Supplemented by reference TRBV9 and TRBJ1-1, the full variable domain reads DSGVTQTPKHLITATGQRVTLRCSPRSGDLSVYWYQQSLDQGLQFLIQYYNGEERAKGNILERFSAQQFPDLHSELNLSSLELGDSALYFCASSMTGVAMNTEAFFGQGTRLTVV.